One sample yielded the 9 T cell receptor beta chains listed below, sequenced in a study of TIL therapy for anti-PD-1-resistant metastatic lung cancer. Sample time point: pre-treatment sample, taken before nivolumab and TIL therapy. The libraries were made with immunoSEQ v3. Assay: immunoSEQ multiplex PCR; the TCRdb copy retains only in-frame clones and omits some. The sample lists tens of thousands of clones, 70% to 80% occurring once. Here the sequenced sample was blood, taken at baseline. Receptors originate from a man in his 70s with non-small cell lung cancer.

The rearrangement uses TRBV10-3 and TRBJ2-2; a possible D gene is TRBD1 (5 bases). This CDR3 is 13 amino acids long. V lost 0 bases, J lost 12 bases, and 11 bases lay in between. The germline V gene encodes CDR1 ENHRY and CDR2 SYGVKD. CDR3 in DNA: TGTGCCATCAGTGAGTCGGGGCAGATGAAGCTGTTTTTT. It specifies CAISESGQMKLFF.

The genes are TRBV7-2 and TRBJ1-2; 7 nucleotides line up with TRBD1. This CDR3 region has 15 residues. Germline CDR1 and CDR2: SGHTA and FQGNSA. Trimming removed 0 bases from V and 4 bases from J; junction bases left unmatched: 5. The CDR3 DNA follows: TGTGCCAGCAGCTTAGCCTTGGACAGGTTCTATGGCTACACCTTC. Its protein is CASSLALDRFYGYTF.

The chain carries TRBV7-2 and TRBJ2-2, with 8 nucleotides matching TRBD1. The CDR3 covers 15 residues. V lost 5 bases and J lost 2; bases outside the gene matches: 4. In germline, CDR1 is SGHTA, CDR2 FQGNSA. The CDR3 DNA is TGTGCCAGCAGCCCGGACAGGGCTAACACCGGGGAGCTGTTTTTT. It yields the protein CASSPDRANTGELFF.

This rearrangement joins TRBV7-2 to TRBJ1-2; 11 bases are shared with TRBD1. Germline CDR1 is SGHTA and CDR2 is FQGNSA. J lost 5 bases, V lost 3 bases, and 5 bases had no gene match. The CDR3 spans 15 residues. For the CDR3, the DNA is TGTGCCAGCAGCTTTGGACAGGGGGCACCGTATGGCTACACCTTC. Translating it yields CASSFGQGAPYGYTF.

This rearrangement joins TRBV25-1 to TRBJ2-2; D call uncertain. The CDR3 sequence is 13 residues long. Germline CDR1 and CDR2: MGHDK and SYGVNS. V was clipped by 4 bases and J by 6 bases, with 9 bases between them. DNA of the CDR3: TGTGCCAGCAGTGCGAACAGTCCCGGGGAGCTGTTTTTT. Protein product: CASSANSPGELFF.

CDR3 DNA: TGTGCCAGCAGTGAACTCCTATTCCGAGGGGCGGGCACCGGGGAGCTGTTTTTT. Translation: CASSELLFRGAGTGELFF. The rearrangement links TRBV2 to TRBJ2-2; D may be TRBD1 or TRBD2 (5 bases each). Germline-derived CDR1 and CDR2 are SNHLY and FYNNEI. The V end was cut by 2 bases, the J end by 4 bases, with 20 bases between. The CDR3 is 18 residues long. Full variable domain (remainder filled in from reference TRBV2 and TRBJ2-2): EPEVTQTPSHQVTQMGQEVILRCVPISNHLYFYWYRQILGQKVEFLVSFYNNEISEKSEIFDDQFSVERPDGSNFTLKIRSTKLEDSAMYFCASSELLFRGAGTGELFFGEGSRLTVL.

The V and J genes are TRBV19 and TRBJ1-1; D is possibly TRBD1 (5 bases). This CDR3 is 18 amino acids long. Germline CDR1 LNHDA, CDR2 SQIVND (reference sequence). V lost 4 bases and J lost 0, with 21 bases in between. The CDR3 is CASSTTPRTTGMNTEAFF. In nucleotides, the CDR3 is TGTGCCAGTAGTACTACTCCACGGACAACTGGAATGAACACTGAAGCTTTCTTT.

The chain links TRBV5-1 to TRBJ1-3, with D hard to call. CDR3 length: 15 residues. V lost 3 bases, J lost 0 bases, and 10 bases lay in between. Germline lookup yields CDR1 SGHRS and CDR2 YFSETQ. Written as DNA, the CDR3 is TGCGCCAGCAGCTCGGACGGAAGCTCTGGAAACACCATATATTTT. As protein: CASSSDGSSGNTIYF.

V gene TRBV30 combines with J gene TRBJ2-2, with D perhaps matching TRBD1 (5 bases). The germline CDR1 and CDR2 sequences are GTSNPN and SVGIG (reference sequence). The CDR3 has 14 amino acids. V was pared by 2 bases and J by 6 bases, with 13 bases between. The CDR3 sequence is CAWSSGKKAGELFF. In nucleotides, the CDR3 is TGTGCCTGGAGTTCAGGGAAGAAGGCCGGGGAGCTGTTTTTT.